The next 2 T cell receptor beta chains were all read from a single sample in a study of a mutant IDH1 vaccine in newly diagnosed glioma. Sequencing was performed with immunoSEQ multiplex PCR; in TCRdb, only in-frame clones are kept and a portion is missing. Of more than 45,000 clones detected, roughly 91% appear once; the ten largest clones hold more than 5%. The time point was: week 35, safety follow-up. A 20-mer mutant IDH1 peptide at 300 ug was injected subcutaneously with topical imiquimod. Their antigens are not known. The sequencing used PBMCs, collected from a glioma patient whose treatment included an IDH1 peptide vaccine. The receptor set was obtained from a woman in her thirties or forties with glioma.

This chain uses TRBV29-1 with TRBJ2-1; D possibly uses TRBD1 or TRBD2 (5 bases each). There are 9 residues in the CDR3. CDR1 and CDR2 (germline): SQVTM, ANQGSEA. V dropped 7 bases and J dropped 10 bases, with 8 bases sitting between them. Written as DNA, the CDR3 is TGCAGCGCCGGGACCGAGCAGTTCTTC. It yields the protein CSAGTEQFF.

This clone has only a few counts. V gene TRBV4-3 combines with J gene TRBJ2-2, with TRBD2 matching over 10 bases. CDR1 LGHNA and CDR2 YSLEER come from the germline V gene. The V segment lost 0 bases and the J segment 4 bases; nucleotides outside the gene matches: 2. This CDR3 has 16 amino acids. The CDR3 sequence: CASSQELAGATGELFF. CDR3 nucleotides: TGCGCCAGCAGCCAAGAGCTAGCGGGGGCCACCGGGGAGCTGTTTTTT.